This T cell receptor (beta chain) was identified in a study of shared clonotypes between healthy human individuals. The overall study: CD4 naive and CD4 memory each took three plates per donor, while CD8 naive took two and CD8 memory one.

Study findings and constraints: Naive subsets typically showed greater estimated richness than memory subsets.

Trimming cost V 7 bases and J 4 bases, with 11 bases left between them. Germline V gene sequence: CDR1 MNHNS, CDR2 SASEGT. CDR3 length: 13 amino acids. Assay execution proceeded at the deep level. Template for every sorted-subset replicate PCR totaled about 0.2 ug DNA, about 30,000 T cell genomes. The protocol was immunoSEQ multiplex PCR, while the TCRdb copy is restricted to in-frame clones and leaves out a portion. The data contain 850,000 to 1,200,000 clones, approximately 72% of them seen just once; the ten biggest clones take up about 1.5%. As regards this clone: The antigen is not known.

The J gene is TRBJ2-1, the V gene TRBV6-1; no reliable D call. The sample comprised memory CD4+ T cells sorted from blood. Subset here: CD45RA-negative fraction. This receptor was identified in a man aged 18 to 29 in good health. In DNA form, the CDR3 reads TGTGCCAGCACCCCTTGGGGTTACAATGAGCAGTTCTTC. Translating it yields CASTPWGYNEQFF.